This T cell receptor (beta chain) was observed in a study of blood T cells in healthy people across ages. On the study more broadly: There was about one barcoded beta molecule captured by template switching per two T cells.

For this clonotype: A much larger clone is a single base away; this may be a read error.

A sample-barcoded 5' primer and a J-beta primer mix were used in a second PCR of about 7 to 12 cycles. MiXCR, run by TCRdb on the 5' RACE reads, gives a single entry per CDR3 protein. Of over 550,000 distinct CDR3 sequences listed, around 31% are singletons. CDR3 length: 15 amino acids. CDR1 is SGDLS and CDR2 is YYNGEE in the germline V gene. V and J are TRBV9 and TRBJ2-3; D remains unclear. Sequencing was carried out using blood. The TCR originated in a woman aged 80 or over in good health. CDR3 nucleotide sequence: TGTGCCAGCAGCGTCGCACAGAGTAGCACAGATACGCAGTGTTTT. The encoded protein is CASSVAQSSTDTQCF.